The 2 T cell receptor beta chains below all came from one sample that was sequenced in a study of blood T cell repertoires in COVID-19. Clones were read by immunoSEQ multiplex PCR, and TCRdb kept only the in-frame ones, dropping some. The sample yields some 89,000 clones, around 82% seen once. The material sequenced was peripheral blood. All receptors come from a woman aged 80 or over with acute or convalescent COVID-19.

The chain combines TRBV10-2 with TRBJ2-1, with 11 bases aligning to TRBD2. Losses at the gene ends were 5 bases for V and 0 bases for J; bases not matched to a gene: 0. The CDR3 runs to 15 residues. CDR1 is WSHSY, CDR2 SAAADI, per germline. As DNA, the CDR3 is TGCGCCAGCAGTACTAGCGGGAGCTCCTACAATGAGCAGTTCTTC. Residues: CASSTSGSSYNEQFF.

The chain carries TRBV6-5 and TRBJ2-1, with D uncertain. The CDR3 is 14 residues long. Germline lookup yields CDR1 MNHEY and CDR2 SVGAGI. Trimming took 5 bases from V and 2 from J, leaving 10 bases between them. The CDR3 nucleotides read TGTGCCAGCAGTCTCAGTTCCCCCTACAATGAGCAGTTCTTC. It translates to CASSLSSPYNEQFF.